This TCR beta chain was recovered during a study of CD8 T cells in Susac syndrome. Random hexamers were used to reverse transcribe an amount of about 0.5 to 1 ug RNA. TCRdb re-derived calls from the immunoSEQ multiplex PCR reads in MiXCR, one entry per CDR3 protein. The sample shows 120,000 or so distinct CDR3 sequences, about 93% of them seen only once. Under recently defined diagnostic criteria, the patients with Susac syndrome qualified as having definite or probable disease. This CDR3 is built from 15 residues. Trimming shortened V by 2 bases and J by 7 bases, and 18 bases separated the two germline ends. The V gene's germline CDR1 is SGHNT and CDR2 YYREEE (reference sequence).

This receptor was taken from a human donor with Susac syndrome. Material for sequencing was CD8+ T cells from PBMCs. The chain recombines TRBV5-4 with TRBJ2-5, with D hard to call. The CDR3 here is CASSFSAASEGTQYF. The CDR3 DNA reads TGTGCCAGCAGCTTTAGTGCCGCTTCCGAAGGGACCCAGTACTTC.